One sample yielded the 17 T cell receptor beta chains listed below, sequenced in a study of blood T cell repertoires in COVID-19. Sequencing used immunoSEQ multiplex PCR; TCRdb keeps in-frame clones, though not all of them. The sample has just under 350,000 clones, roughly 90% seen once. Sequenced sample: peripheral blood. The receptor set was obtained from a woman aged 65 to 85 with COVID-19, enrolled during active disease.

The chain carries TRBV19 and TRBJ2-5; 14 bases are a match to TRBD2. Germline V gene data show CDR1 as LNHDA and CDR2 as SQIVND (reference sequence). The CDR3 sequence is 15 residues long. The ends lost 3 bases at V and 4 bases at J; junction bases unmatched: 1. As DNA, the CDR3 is TGTGCCAGTAGTATGACTAGCGGGGGGGGAGAGACCCAGTACTTC. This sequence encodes CASSMTSGGGETQYF.

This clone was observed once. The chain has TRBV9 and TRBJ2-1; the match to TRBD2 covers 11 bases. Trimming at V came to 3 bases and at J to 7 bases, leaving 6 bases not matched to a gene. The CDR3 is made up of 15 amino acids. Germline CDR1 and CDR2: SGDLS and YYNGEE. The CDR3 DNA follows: TGTGCCAGCAGCGGAAATAGCGGGGGGGCAAATGAGCAGTTCTTC. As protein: CASSGNSGGANEQFF.

This CDR3 is CASSMGQGVVSTDTQYF. The CDR3 bases are TGTGCCAGCAGCATGGGACAGGGGGTTGTTAGCACAGATACGCAGTATTTT. The V gene is TRBV21-1, the J gene TRBJ2-3; the table's D call, TRBD1, has no DNA check behind it. TRBV21-1 is assigned pseudogene status. The CDR3 consists of 17 residues.

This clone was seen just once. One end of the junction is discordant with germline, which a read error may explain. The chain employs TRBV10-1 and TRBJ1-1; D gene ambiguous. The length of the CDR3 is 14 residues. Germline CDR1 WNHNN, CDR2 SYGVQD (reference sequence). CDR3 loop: CARSAQVMNTEAFF. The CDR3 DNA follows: TGCGCCAGAAGTGCTCAGGTCATGAACACTGAAGCTTTCTTT.

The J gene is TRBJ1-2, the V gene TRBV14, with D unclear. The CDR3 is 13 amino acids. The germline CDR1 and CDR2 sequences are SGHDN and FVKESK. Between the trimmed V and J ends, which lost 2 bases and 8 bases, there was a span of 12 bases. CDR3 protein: CASSQYGEWGYTF. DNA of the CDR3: TGTGCCAGCAGCCAATACGGGGAATGGGGCTACACCTTC.

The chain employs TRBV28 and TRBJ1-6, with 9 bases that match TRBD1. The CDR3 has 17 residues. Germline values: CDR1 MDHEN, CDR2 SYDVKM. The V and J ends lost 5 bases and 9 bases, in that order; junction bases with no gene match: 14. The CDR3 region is CASSIPSGTGSLSPLHF. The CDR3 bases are TGTGCCAGCAGTATACCCTCCGGGACAGGGAGTCTTTCACCCCTCCACTTT.

CDR3 nucleotides: TGCAGTGCTAACCAGGGTGCTGGCTACACCTTC. Its translation is CSANQGAGYTF. The chain recombines TRBV20-1 with TRBJ1-2; D might be TRBD1 (5 bases). V was pared by 4 bases and J by 7 bases, with 10 bases between. The CDR3 is 11 amino acids. Germline CDR1 and CDR2: DFQATT and SNEGSKA (reference sequence).

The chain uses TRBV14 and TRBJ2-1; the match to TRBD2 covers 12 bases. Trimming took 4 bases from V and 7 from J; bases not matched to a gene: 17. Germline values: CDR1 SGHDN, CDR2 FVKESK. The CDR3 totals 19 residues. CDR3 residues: CASSRSLLAGGTNRNEQFF. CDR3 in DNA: TGTGCCAGCAGCCGCTCTCTTCTAGCGGGGGGGACTAACCGTAATGAGCAGTTCTTC.

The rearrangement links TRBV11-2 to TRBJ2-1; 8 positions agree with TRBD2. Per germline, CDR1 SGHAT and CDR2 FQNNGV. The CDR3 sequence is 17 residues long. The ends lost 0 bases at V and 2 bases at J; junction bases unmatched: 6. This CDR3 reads CASSLEGSGETYNEQFF. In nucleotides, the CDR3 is TGTGCCAGCAGCTTAGAGGGTAGCGGGGAGACCTACAATGAGCAGTTCTTC.

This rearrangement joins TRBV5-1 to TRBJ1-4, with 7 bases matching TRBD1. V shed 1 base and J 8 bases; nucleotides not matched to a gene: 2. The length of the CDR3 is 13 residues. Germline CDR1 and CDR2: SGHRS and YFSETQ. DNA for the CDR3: TGCGCCAGCAGCTTGTCGACAGGGGAAAAACTGTTTTTT. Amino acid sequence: CASSLSTGEKLFF.

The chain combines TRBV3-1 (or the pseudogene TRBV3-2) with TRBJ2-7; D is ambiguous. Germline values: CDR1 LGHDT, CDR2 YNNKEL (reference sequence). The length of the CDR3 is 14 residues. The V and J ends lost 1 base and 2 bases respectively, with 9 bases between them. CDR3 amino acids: CASSQVLGPYEQYF. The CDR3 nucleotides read TGTGCCAGCAGCCAAGTCCTGGGCCCCTACGAGCAGTACTTC.

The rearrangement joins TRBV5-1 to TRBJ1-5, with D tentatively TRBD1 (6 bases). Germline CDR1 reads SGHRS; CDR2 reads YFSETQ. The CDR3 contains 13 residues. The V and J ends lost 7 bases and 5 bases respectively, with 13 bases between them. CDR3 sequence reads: CASYHPGDQPQHF. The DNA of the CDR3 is TGCGCCAGCTACCATCCAGGGGATCAGCCCCAGCATTTT.

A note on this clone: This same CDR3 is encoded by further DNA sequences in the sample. The CDR3 loop is CASRRTGNYGYTF. CDR3 DNA: TGTGCCAGCAGAAGGACGGGGAACTATGGCTACACCTTC. The chain links TRBV27 to TRBJ1-2; D is undetermined. Germline CDR1 reads MNHEY; CDR2 reads SMNVEV (reference sequence). CDR3 length: 13 residues. Trimming removed 6 bases from V and 2 bases from J, with 10 bases in between.

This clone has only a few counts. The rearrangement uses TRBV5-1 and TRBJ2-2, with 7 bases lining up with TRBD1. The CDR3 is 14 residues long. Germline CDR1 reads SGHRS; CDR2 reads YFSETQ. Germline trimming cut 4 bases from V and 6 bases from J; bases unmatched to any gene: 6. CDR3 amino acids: CASSQAQGAGELFF. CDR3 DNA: TGCGCCAGCAGCCAAGCCCAGGGGGCCGGGGAGCTGTTTTTT.

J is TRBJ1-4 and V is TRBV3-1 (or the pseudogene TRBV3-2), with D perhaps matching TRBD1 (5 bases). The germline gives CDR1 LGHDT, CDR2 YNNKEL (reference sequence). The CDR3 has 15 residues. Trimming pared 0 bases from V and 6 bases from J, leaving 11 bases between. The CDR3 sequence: CASSQDQEGDEKLFF. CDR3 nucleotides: TGTGCCAGCAGCCAAGATCAAGAAGGGGATGAAAAACTGTTTTTT.

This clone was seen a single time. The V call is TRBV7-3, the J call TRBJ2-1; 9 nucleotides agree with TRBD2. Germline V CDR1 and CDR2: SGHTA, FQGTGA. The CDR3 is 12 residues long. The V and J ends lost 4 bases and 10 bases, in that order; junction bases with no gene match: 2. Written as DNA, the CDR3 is TGTGCCAGCAGCTCAACTAGCGGGGAGCAGTTCTTC. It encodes CASSSTSGEQFF.

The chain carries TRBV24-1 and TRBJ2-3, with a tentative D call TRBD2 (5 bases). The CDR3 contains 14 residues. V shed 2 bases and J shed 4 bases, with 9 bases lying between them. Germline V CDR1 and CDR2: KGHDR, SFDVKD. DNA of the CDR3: TGTGCCACCAGTGATTCTCTAGCTGCAGATACGCAGTATTTT. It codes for CATSDSLAADTQYF.